A selection of T cell receptor beta chains follows, all from one sample in a study of blood T cell repertoires in COVID-19. The method was immunoSEQ multiplex PCR; TCRdb's version includes in-frame clones alone and lacks a portion of them. The sample yields tens of thousands of clones, around 80% seen once. Sequencing was carried out using PBMCs or T cells enriched from blood (not recorded which). The source of these receptors is a woman between 50 and 59 years old with acute COVID-19. CDR3s include the opening cysteine and the closing phenylalanine or tryptophan. A D gene is named only where the DNA matches it firmly. Not all rows give a size; the values are once, few, many and, for expanded clones, a class.

clone_size j_call cdr3_length v_call d_call cdr3_nt cdr3_aa
NA TRBJ1-1 13 TRBV12-3/TRBV12-4 NA TGTGCCAGCAGTTTGGGGGGGCGGACTGAAGCTTTCTTT CASSLGGRTEAFF
NA TRBJ1-6 16 TRBV18 NA TGTGCCAGCTCACCCAGCGAGGGATTTCGGAATTCACCCCTCCACTTT CASSPSEGFRNSPLHF
few TRBJ2-2 15 TRBV5-1 NA TGCGCCAGCAGCTTTCAGGGGTCGAACACCGGGGAGCTGTTTTTT CASSFQGSNTGELFF
NA TRBJ1-4 15 TRBV6-5 NA TGTGCCAGCAGCGGGTTTTGGGGGGCTAATGAAAAACTGTTTTTT CASSGFWGANEKLFF
NA TRBJ2-5 17 TRBV29-1 TRBD1 TGCAGCGTTGATGGTACTGATACAGGGGAAAGAGGGGAGACCCAGTACTTC CSVDGTDTGERGETQYF
NA TRBJ1-6 15 TRBV3-1/TRBV3-2 TRBD1 TGTGCCAGCAGTCAAGGACAGGGGGATAATTCACCCCTCCACTTT CASSQGQGDNSPLHF
NA TRBJ2-7 13 TRBV7-3 TRBD2 TGTGCCAGCAGCCCGCCCCTCCCGGGACTACTGTACTTC CASSPPLPGLLYF
few TRBJ1-4 15 TRBV7-2 NA TGTGCCAGCAGCTTATCTTACGGGAGCGGGGAAAAACTGTTTTTT CASSLSYGSGEKLFF
NA TRBJ1-1 14 TRBV9 TRBD1 TGTGCCAGCAGCGTAGCAGGGGGCACGCCTGAAGCTTTCTTT CASSVAGGTPEAFF
once TRBJ1-5 15 TRBV5-1 NA TGCGCCAGCAGCTTACAGGGACTACGGGATCAGCCCCAGCATTTT CASSLQGLRDQPQHF
once TRBJ1-5 13 TRBV7-9 TRBD1 TGTGCCAGCAGCCGACAGGGTCTACAGCCCCAGCATTTT CASSRQGLQPQHF
NA TRBJ1-4 14 TRBV5-1 TRBD1 TGCGCCAGCAGCTTGGTAGGGGGCGAGGAAAAACTGTTTTTT CASSLVGGEEKLFF
NA TRBJ2-3 16 TRBV7-3 TRBD2 TGTGCCAGCAGCCCAGGACTAGCGGGGGGCACAGATACGCAGTATTTT CASSPGLAGGTDTQYF
NA TRBJ2-5 12 TRBV24-1 NA TGTGCCACCAGTGACTTCCAGGAGACCCAGTACTTC CATSDFQETQYF
NA TRBJ1-2 14 TRBV11-2 NA TGTGCCAGCAGCCCGCCCCAGGGACTTGATGGCTACACCTTC CASSPPQGLDGYTF
NA TRBJ2-3 17 TRBV11-3 NA TGTGCCAGCAGCTCCCCGCCTCGGACAGAGGAGTCCGATACGCAGTATTTT CASSSPPRTEESDTQYF
NA TRBJ1-2 15 TRBV10-2 NA TGCGCCAGCAGTGAGGGAGGAGCAGGGGCAGATGGCTACACCTTC CASSEGGAGADGYTF
NA TRBJ2-7 12 TRBV30 TRBD1 TGTGCCTGGGGTACTGACAGGGGGGAACAGTACTTC CAWGTDRGEQYF
NA TRBJ1-4 13 TRBV19 TRBD1 TGTGCCAGTAGTATGAGACAGGGTCGAAAACTGTTTTTT CASSMRQGRKLFF
NA TRBJ2-7 14 TRBV6-5 TRBD2 TGTGCCAGCATTTGGGCGGGGGGGCCGTACGAGCAGTACTTC CASIWAGGPYEQYF
NA TRBJ1-2 14 TRBV18 TRBD1 TGTGCCAGCTCACACGCGGACAGGGTGTTTGGCTACACCTTC CASSHADRVFGYTF
once TRBJ2-7 14 TRBV28 NA TGTGCCAGCAGTTTTTCCAGGGTACCTTACGAGCAGTACTTC CASSFSRVPYEQYF
NA TRBJ2-6 16 TRBV27 NA TGTGCCAGCAGTCCCTTAGCCCTCTCTGGGGCCAACGTCCTGACTTTC CASSPLALSGANVLTF
once TRBJ2-7 15 TRBV9 TRBD1 TGTGCCAGCAGCGTAGGATGGACAGGGGAGGTGAAGCAGTACTTC CASSVGWTGEVKQYF
NA TRBJ1-1 15 TRBV11-2 TRBD1 TGTGCCAGCAGCCTCCGGGACAGGGCGGCCACTGAAGCTTTCTTT CASSLRDRAATEAFF
NA TRBJ1-2 12 TRBV6-5 TRBD1 TGTGCCAGTAGGGACAGTTACTATGGCTACACCTTC CASRDSYYGYTF
NA TRBJ1-2 15 TRBV30 NA TGTGCCTCCCCTCTCTCGACAGAAAAATACTATGGCTACACCTTC CASPLSTEKYYGYTF
NA TRBJ1-1 13 TRBV21-1 NA TGTGCCAGCAGCCATTCCCGGGGCACTGAAGCTTTCTTT CASSHSRGTEAFF
NA TRBJ1-2 14 TRBV6-5 NA TGTGCCAGCAGTTCCGGCAATACGGAGTATGGCTACACCTTC CASSSGNTEYGYTF
NA TRBJ1-1 14 TRBV6-5 NA TGTGCCAGCACTATACATGGGGAGGACACTGAAGCTTTCTTT CASTIHGEDTEAFF
once TRBJ1-1 14 TRBV5-1 TRBD1 TGCGCCAGCAGCGATACAGGGGCAGGGACTGAAGCTTTCTTT CASSDTGAGTEAFF
NA TRBJ2-7 12 TRBV30 NA TGTGCCTGGAGTAGACAGATTTACGAGCAGTACTTC CAWSRQIYEQYF
NA TRBJ2-7 15 TRBV6-1 NA TGTGCCAGCAGTGAAGGTGGGGGGAGCTCCTACGAGCAGTACTTC CASSEGGGSSYEQYF
NA TRBJ1-3 15 TRBV3-1/TRBV3-2 NA TGTGCCAGCAGTCAACAAGGGGATAGAGGAAACACCATATATTTT CASSQQGDRGNTIYF
NA TRBJ1-2 13 TRBV19 NA TGTGCCAGTAGTAGGGGGGGGATCTATGGCTACACCTTC CASSRGGIYGYTF
NA TRBJ2-7 14 TRBV18 NA TGTGCCAGCTCACCACCGGGGCCAGGCAACGAGCAGTACTTC CASSPPGPGNEQYF
NA TRBJ1-5 13 TRBV2 NA TGTGCCAGCAGTGGATGGGGGCATCAGCCCCAGCATTTT CASSGWGHQPQHF
NA TRBJ1-2 12 TRBV9 NA TGTGCCAGCAGCGTAGGGGGCCAGGGCTACACCTTC CASSVGGQGYTF